One and the same sample provided the 23 T cell receptor beta chains below, sequenced in a study of sequential checkpoint blockade in melanoma. The method was immunoSEQ multiplex PCR; TCRdb's version includes in-frame clones alone and lacks a portion of them. This table holds roughly 13,000 clones, approximately 68% found once. The treatment: randomized to nivolumab then ipilimumab (arm A) or the reverse (arm B). Sequenced material: CD8+ T cells sorted from blood (inferred from file names), taken from a patient given nivolumab and ipilimumab in sequence. These receptors came from a human donor with melanoma.

This chain joins TRBV7-2 and TRBJ2-7; TRBD1 matches at 8 bases. CDR1 and CDR2 from the germline V gene are SGHTA and FQGNSA. The CDR3 spans 15 residues. Trimming cost V 5 bases and J 2 bases; bases outside gene matches: 8. The CDR3 nucleotides are TGTGCCAGCAGCCCCAGACAGGGGTCTACCTACGAGCAGTACTTC. It codes for CASSPRQGSTYEQYF.

The chain uses TRBV5-6 and TRBJ1-1; possible D gene TRBD1, 6 bases. Trimming pared 5 bases from V and 2 bases from J, leaving 19 bases between. Germline CDR1 is SGHDT and CDR2 is YYEEEE. The CDR3 is made up of 16 amino acids. Here the CDR3 reads CASRHSWTAINTEAFF. CDR3 bases: TGTGCCAGCAGACACTCTTGGACAGCGATTAACACTGAAGCTTTCTTT.

This rearrangement joins TRBV11-3 to TRBJ1-1; D is undetermined. This CDR3 has 13 residues. Trimming left V 1 base short and J 7 bases short, with 10 bases between. Looked up from germline, CDR1 is SGHNT and CDR2 is YENEEA. The DNA of the CDR3 is TGTGCCAGCAGCTTAGGTTTCCGGAGTGAAGCTTTCTTT. It encodes CASSLGFRSEAFF. Looking up the rest from reference TRBV11-3 and TRBJ1-1 gives the full variable domain: EAGVVQSPRYKIIEKKQPVAFWCNPISGHNTLYWYLQNLGQGPELLIRYENEEAVDDSQLPKDRFSAERLKGVDSTLKIQPAELGDSAVYLCASSLGFRSEAFFGQGTRLTVV.

J is TRBJ2-7 and V is TRBV28; TRBD1 agrees at 11 bases. After removal of 7 bases from V and 6 bases from J, the junction contained 14 bases not matched to a gene. Germline V gene lookup returns CDR1 MDHEN and CDR2 SYDVKM. The CDR3 spans 16 residues. CDR3 DNA: TGTGCCAGCACCGGGACAGGGGGGTACGTGTTCCCCGAGCAGTACTTC. This translates into CASTGTGGYVFPEQYF.

This sequence joins TRBV5-6 and TRBJ2-2; 7 bases line up with TRBD1. The CDR3 spans 18 residues. The V and J ends lost 1 base and 5 bases, in that order; junction bases with no gene match: 14. CDR1 and CDR2 from the germline V gene are SGHDT and YYEEEE. The CDR3 DNA sequence: TGTGCCAGCAGCTTGTCTGGGCCGGGACAGCGAGTTACCGGGGAGCTGTTTTTT. As protein: CASSLSGPGQRVTGELFF.

This chain uses TRBV4-1 with TRBJ2-7, with 7 bases identical to TRBD1. Germline trimming cut 1 base from V and 3 bases from J; bases unmatched to any gene: 9. Germline CDR1 MGHRA, CDR2 YSYEKL. The CDR3 has 16 amino acids. CDR3 bases: TGCGCCAGCAGCCAAGTGGCCGGGACAGCATTCTACGAGCAGTACTTC. Amino acids: CASSQVAGTAFYEQYF.

Regarding this clone: A much larger clone lies one base from this, so it may be a read error. The chain has TRBV5-3 and TRBJ1-1; the D gene is possibly TRBD1 (5 bases). TRBV5-3 counts as an open reading frame of uncertain function. This CDR3 is 15 amino acids long. V was clipped by 0 bases and J by 0 bases, with 9 bases between them. CDR3 protein: CARSLGQIMNTEAFF. CDR3 in DNA: TGTGCCAGAAGCTTGGGACAGATCATGAACACTGAAGCTTTCTTT.

The chain links TRBV27 to TRBJ1-6; 7 bases fit TRBD1. From germline, CDR1 is MNHEY and CDR2 SMNVEV (reference sequence). The CDR3 is 15 residues long. J gave up 9 bases and V 1 base, and 6 bases lay outside the gene matches. CDR3 protein: CASSLWSQGVSPLHF. In DNA, the CDR3 is TGTGCCAGCAGTTTATGGTCCCAGGGGGTTTCACCCCTCCACTTT.

The chain links TRBV27 to TRBJ2-7; possibly TRBD2 for D (5 bases). The CDR3 has 16 amino acids. Germline CDR1 reads MNHEY; CDR2 reads SMNVEV (reference sequence). The V gene lost 2 bases and the J gene lost 1 base, with 15 bases spanning the gap. The chain's CDR3 is CASSLTGGGRSYEQYF. The CDR3 DNA is TGTGCCAGCAGTTTAACCGGCGGAGGCCGTTCCTACGAGCAGTACTTC.

This chain joins TRBV10-3 and TRBJ2-3, with D possibly TRBD1 on 6 matching bases. The CDR3 length is 12 residues. Trimming shortened V by 10 bases and J by 4 bases, and 12 bases separated the two germline ends. Germline CDR1 reads ENHRY; CDR2 reads SYGVKD. The CDR3 region has the DNA TGTGCCACCTTACAGGGTTCAGATACGCAGTATTTT. Its protein product is CATLQGSDTQYF.

CDR3 sequence reads: CASRSSTAWETQYF. Here the CDR3 DNA reads TGTGCCAGCAGGAGCTCCACAGCTTGGGAGACCCAGTACTTC. J is TRBJ2-5 and V is TRBV28; D remains ambiguous. Trimming left V 6 bases short and J 5 bases short, with 16 bases between. The CDR3 totals 14 residues. Germline V gene sequence: CDR1 MDHEN, CDR2 SYDVKM. The full variable domain, with the rest looked up from reference TRBV28 and TRBJ2-5, is DVKVTQSSRYLVKRTGEKVFLECVQDMDHENMFWYRQDPGLGLRLIYFSYDVKMKEKGDIPEGYSVSREKKERFSLILESASTNQTSMYLCASRSSTAWETQYFGPGTRLLVL.

This CDR3 is CASSLDLHQETQYF. In nucleotides, the CDR3 is TGTGCCAGCAGCTTAGACCTACACCAAGAGACCCAGTACTTC. The chain employs TRBV7-9 and TRBJ2-5; D uncertain. V shed 1 base and J shed 0 bases, with 6 bases lying between them. In germline, CDR1 is SEHNR, CDR2 FQNEAQ (reference sequence). The CDR3 spans 14 residues.

The chain joins TRBV19 to TRBJ1-1; TRBD1 might be the D (5 bases). V lost 3 bases to trimming and J lost 5 bases, with 13 bases between them. This CDR3 is built from 14 residues. The V gene's germline CDR1 is LNHDA and CDR2 SQIVND (reference sequence). The CDR3: CASSMTPGDTEAFF. The CDR3 DNA sequence: TGTGCCAGTAGTATGACCCCGGGGGATACTGAAGCTTTCTTT.

V and J are TRBV6-5 and TRBJ1-4; D is unclear. Trimming took off 4 bases at V and 3 bases at J, with 12 bases between the two ends. Looked up from germline, CDR1 is MNHEY and CDR2 is SVGAGI. This CDR3 is built from 15 residues. The CDR3 here is CASSSFYAANEKLFF. The CDR3 nucleotides read TGTGCCAGCAGTTCCTTTTATGCGGCTAATGAAAAACTGTTTTTT.

The V call is TRBV7-9, the J call TRBJ1-3; unclear D gene. Germline CDR1 reads SEHNR; CDR2 reads FQNEAQ (reference sequence). With 6 bases removed from V and 0 bases from J, the gap between germline ends came to 12 bases. The CDR3 is 15 residues long. CDR3 in amino acids: CASSSPAGSGNTIYF. CDR3 coding DNA: TGTGCCAGCAGTTCCCCGGCGGGCTCTGGAAACACCATATATTTT.

A note on this clone: Other DNA sequences of this sample code for an identical CDR3. This chain joins TRBV7-9 and TRBJ2-7, with TRBD2 as a possible D gene (7 bases). The CDR3 is 15 residues long. Between the trimmed V and J ends, which lost 5 bases and 1 base, there was a span of 15 bases. CDR1 SEHNR and CDR2 FQNEAQ come from the germline V gene (reference sequence). CDR3 loop: CASSVGGGFSYEQYF. The CDR3 nucleotides read TGTGCCAGCAGCGTAGGGGGGGGCTTTTCCTACGAGCAGTACTTC.

The genes are TRBV21-1 and TRBJ1-4. TRBV21-1 constitutes a pseudogene. The CDR3 loop spans 16 amino acids. The CDR3 reads CASSKVEGGHNEKLFF. The CDR3 nucleotides read TGTGCCAGCAGCAAAGTAGAAGGCGGGCATAATGAAAAACTGTTTTTT.

V gene TRBV18 combines with J gene TRBJ1-2; TRBD1 aligns across 8 bases. Trimming removed 0 bases from V and 0 bases from J; junction bases left unmatched: 9. The CDR3 is 18 amino acids. Germline V lookup: CDR1 KGHSH, CDR2 LQKENI. DNA for the CDR3: TGTGCCAGCTCACCACCTCCCAGGACAGGGAGATCTAACTATGGCTACACCTTC. Translating gives CASSPPPRTGRSNYGYTF. The variable domain in full, completed from reference TRBV18 and TRBJ1-2, reads NAGVMQNPRHLVRRRGQEARLRCSPMKGHSHVYWYRQLPEEGLKFMVYLQKENIIDESGMPKERFSAEFPKEGPSILRIQQVVRGDSAAYFCASSPPPRTGRSNYGYTFGSGTRLTVV.

The V and J genes are TRBV27 and TRBJ2-7; 10 bases align to TRBD1. J lost 2 bases, V lost 5 bases, and 6 bases had no gene match. Germline V gene sequence: CDR1 MNHEY, CDR2 SMNVEV (reference sequence). The CDR3 consists of 15 residues. Here the CDR3 reads CASSNIDRGPYEQYF. In nucleotides, the CDR3 is TGTGCCAGCAGTAATATAGACAGGGGGCCCTACGAGCAGTACTTC.

The genes are TRBV27 and TRBJ2-1, with a possible D match to TRBD2 (6 bases). This CDR3 has 14 residues. The V and J ends lost 3 bases and 3 bases respectively, with 9 bases between them. Per the germline V gene, CDR1 is MNHEY and CDR2 is SMNVEV (reference sequence). This CDR3 is CASSLGTFYNEQFF. The CDR3 nucleotides are TGTGCCAGCAGTTTGGGGACTTTCTACAATGAGCAGTTCTTC.

V gene TRBV9 combines with J gene TRBJ2-7, with TRBD1 matching 10 bases. This CDR3 is 15 amino acids long. The germline V gene encodes CDR1 SGDLS and CDR2 YYNGEE. V lost 0 bases, J lost 2 bases, and 2 bases stayed unmatched. CDR3: CASSVGGTGAYEQYF. CDR3 nucleotide sequence: TGTGCCAGCAGCGTAGGAGGGACAGGGGCCTACGAGCAGTACTTC.

The chain combines TRBV11-2 with TRBJ1-3; no clear D. The length of the CDR3 is 15 residues. The germline V gene encodes CDR1 SGHAT and CDR2 FQNNGV. V lost 0 bases to trimming and J lost 3 bases, with 9 bases between them. The CDR3 DNA is TGTGCCAGCAGCTTAGATTCGGGTCTTGGAAACACCATATATTTT. It codes for CASSLDSGLGNTIYF.

The chain links TRBV9 to TRBJ1-4; TRBD1 might be the D (5 bases). Between the trimmed V and J ends, which lost 2 bases and 7 bases, there was a span of 15 bases. Germline CDR1 SGDLS, CDR2 YYNGEE. The CDR3 covers 15 residues. The CDR3 sequence is CASSVQGAGGEKLFF. The CDR3 DNA reads TGTGCCAGCAGCGTCCAAGGGGCCGGGGGTGAAAAACTGTTTTTT.